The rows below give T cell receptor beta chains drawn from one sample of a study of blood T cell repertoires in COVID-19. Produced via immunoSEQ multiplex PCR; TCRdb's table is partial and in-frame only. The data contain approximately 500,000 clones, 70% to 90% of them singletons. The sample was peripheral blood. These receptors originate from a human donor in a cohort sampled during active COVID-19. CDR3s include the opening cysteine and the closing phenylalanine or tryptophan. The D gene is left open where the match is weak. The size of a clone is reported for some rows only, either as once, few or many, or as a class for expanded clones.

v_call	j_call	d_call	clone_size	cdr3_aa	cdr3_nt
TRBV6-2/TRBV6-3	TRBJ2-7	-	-	CASSFGTGADGDEQYF	TGTGCCAGCAGTTTCGGGACTGGGGCGGATGGGGACGAGCAGTACTTC
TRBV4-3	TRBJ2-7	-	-	CASSQERTREQYF	TGCGCCAGCAGCCAAGAAAGAACGCGAGAGCAGTACTTC
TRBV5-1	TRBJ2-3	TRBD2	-	CASSLGLAGVADTQYF	TGCGCCAGCAGCTTGGGATTAGCGGGAGTTGCAGATACGCAGTATTTT
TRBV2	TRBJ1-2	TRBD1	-	CASSGGTGGKGYTF	TGTGCCAGCAGCGGGGGGACAGGGGGCAAAGGCTACACCTTC
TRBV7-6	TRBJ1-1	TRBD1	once	CASSSGTASAEAFF	TGTGCCAGCAGCTCAGGGACAGCCAGTGCTGAAGCTTTCTTT
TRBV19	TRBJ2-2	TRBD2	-	CASRGLAGTTGTGELFF	TGTGCCAGTAGGGGACTAGCGGGCACGACGGGGACCGGGGAGCTGTTTTTT
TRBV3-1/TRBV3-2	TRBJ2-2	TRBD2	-	CASSPFGTSGNTGELFF	TGTGCCAGCAGCCCCTTCGGGACTAGCGGAAACACCGGGGAGCTGTTTTTT
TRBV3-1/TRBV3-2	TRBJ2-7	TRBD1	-	CASSRGTGGGYEQYF	TGTGCCAGCAGCCGCGGAACAGGGGGAGGCTACGAGCAGTACTTC
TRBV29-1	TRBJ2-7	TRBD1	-	CSVDGTGDSQYF	TGCAGCGTTGACGGGACAGGTGATTCCCAGTACTTC
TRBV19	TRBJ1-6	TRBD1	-	CASGQGVNGNSPLHF	TGTGCCAGTGGACAGGGTGTAAATGGGAATTCACCCCTCCACTTT
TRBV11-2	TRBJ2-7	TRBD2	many	CASSLALGQLAGGGRQYF	TGTGCCAGCAGCTTAGCCCTTGGGCAGCTAGCGGGAGGGGGGCGGCAGTACTTC
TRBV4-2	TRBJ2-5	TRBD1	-	CASSQGSGGEETQYF	TGTGCCAGCAGCCAAGGGTCAGGGGGAGAAGAGACCCAGTACTTC
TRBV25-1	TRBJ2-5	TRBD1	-	CASSDPGTEETQYF	TGTGCCAGCAGTGATCCCGGGACAGAAGAGACCCAGTACTTC
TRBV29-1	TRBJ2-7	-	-	CSVTGQRAYEQYF	TGCAGCGTTACCGGACAACGAGCCTACGAGCAGTACTTC